This TCR beta chain was recovered during a study of blood T cell repertoires in COVID-19. Original analysis: By means of reference gene primer amplification, nucleated cell counts were estimated. Method: immunoSEQ multiplex PCR; TCRdb's copy keeps in-frame clones and lacks some. The D gene and trimming were derived from the DNA, and the V and J assignments and clone size from that table. The table lists over 350,000 clones, 70% to 90% of them singletons, with roughly 1.4% in the top ten. The CDR3 consists of 14 residues. Trimming took 5 bases from V and 4 from J, leaving 14 bases between them. Germline CDR1 is LNHDA and CDR2 is SQIVND (reference sequence).

The sample taken for sequencing was peripheral blood. This sequence joins TRBV19 and TRBJ1-2; a weak D match, TRBD1 (5 bases). The clonotype comes from a woman under 40 with active or convalescent COVID-19. The CDR3 region is CASSRQGLLYGYTF. In nucleotides, the CDR3 is TGTGCCAGTAGTCGGCAGGGCCTCCTCTATGGCTACACCTTC.